The entry below gives a single T cell receptor beta chain sequence along with its context. Losses at the gene ends were 3 bases for V and 5 bases for J; bases not matched to a gene: 6. The CDR3 extends over 14 amino acids. From germline, CDR1 is KGHSH and CDR2 LQKENI. In the study's own analysis: Scientists estimated how many nucleated cells there were by amplifying reference gene primers. Produced via immunoSEQ multiplex PCR; TCRdb's table is partial and in-frame only. The V and J calls and clone size were taken over from that table, and D and trimming were inferred from the DNA. The sample has over 60,000 clones; under 90% are singletons. This sample is drawn from a study of blood T cell repertoires in COVID-19. Study overall: COVID-19 samples from acute and convalescent phases originated in the United States, Italy and Spain. PBMCs, B-cell-depleted T cells, or T cells were the source of the cDNA or gDNA that made up the material.

The sample was peripheral blood. The receptor was derived from a man aged 70 or older with active or convalescent COVID-19. The chain uses TRBV18 and TRBJ1-2; TRBD1 agrees at 7 bases. CDR3 region: CASSPKGQRYGYTF. CDR3 DNA: TGTGCCAGCTCACCTAAGGGACAGAGATATGGCTACACCTTC.